This T cell receptor (beta chain) was recovered during a study of beta chain features in type 1 diabetes. Study-wide results and caveats: Shorter TCRB CDR3s, moderately but significantly so, marked every one of the four CD4+ subsets in Type 1 diabetes patients. With patients and controls alike, PCR might favor shorter templates to an equal degree. Within patients, naive, central memory and Treg TCRB repertoires seemed more similar than within healthy donors.

TCRB transcripts that were expressed got sequenced, as all of the isolated RNA had been reverse transcribed. Roughly 3.6 million reads on average were seen across naive, central memory and regulatory T cell samples. Some clones are missing from TCRdb's copy, which holds only in-frame ones; the method was immunoSEQ multiplex PCR. The data hold 600,000 to 650,000 clones, with about 14% observed a single time. Worth noting for this clone: What it binds is not known.

Germline loops: CDR1 MNHEY, CDR2 SMNVEV (reference sequence). The CDR3 length is 17 residues. Trimming stripped 3 bases from V and 2 bases from J, with 20 bases between. This receptor was taken from a man younger than 35 in good health. The chain is built from TRBV27 and TRBJ2-7; a possible D gene is TRBD2 (6 bases). The sequenced material came from naive CD4+ T cells from blood. The CDR3 DNA sequence: TGTGCCAGCAGTTTGTACCCCCCGAGGGAGGCCGCCTACGAGCAGTACTTC. Amino acid sequence: CASSLYPPREAAYEQYF.